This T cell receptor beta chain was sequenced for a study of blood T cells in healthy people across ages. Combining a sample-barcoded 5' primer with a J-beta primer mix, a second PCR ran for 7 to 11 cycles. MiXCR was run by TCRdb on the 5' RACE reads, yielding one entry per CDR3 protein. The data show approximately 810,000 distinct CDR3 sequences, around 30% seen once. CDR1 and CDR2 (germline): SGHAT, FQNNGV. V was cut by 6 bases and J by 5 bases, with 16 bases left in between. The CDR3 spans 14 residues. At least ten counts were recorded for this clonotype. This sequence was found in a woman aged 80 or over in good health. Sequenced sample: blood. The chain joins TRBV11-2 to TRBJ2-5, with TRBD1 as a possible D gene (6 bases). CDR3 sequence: CASSPITGRETQYF. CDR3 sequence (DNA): TGTGCCAGCAGTCCTATCACAGGGCGGGAGACCCAGTACTTC.